The entry that follows covers one T cell receptor beta chain sequence. This sample is part of a study of CD8+ T cells in alopecia areata. Noted treatment: oral pan-JAK inhibitor, 5-10 mg twice daily. It was cDNA, reverse transcribed from extracted RNA, that served as the sequencing template. Repertoires were generated with immunoSEQ multiplex PCR, while TCRdb's copy carries only in-frame clones and drops some. The data hold fewer than 110,000 clones, with 55% to 70% observed a single time. This CDR3 has 21 residues. Germline lookup yields CDR1 SGHRS and CDR2 YFSETQ. V lost 4 bases and J lost 1, with 30 bases in between.

Source: CD8+ T cells sorted from blood, taken at week 56, from a patient treated with tofacitinib. The chain couples TRBV5-1 to TRBJ2-1; the D gene is possibly TRBD2 (7 bases). The sequence came from a human donor with alopecia areata. The CDR3 is CASSRGGVTPLGTNSYNEQFF. For the CDR3, the DNA is TGCGCCAGCAGCAGGGGGGGTGTGACACCACTCGGGACGAATTCCTACAATGAGCAGTTCTTC.